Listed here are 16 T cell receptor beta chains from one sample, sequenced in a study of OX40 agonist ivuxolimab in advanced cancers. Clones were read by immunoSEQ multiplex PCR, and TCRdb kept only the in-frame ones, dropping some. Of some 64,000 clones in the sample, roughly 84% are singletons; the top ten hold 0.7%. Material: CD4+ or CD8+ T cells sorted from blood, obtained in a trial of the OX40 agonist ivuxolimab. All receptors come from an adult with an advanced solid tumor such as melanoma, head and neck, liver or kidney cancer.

This chain's CDR3 is CASSFGSGQGLEEQYF. The CDR3, as DNA: TGTGCCAGCAGCTTCGGGTCGGGACAGGGTTTGGAAGAGCAGTACTTC. V usage is TRBV11-3 and J usage is TRBJ2-7, with 9 bases matching TRBD1. This CDR3 has 16 residues. J gave up 7 bases and V 3 bases, and 13 bases lay outside the gene matches. Per germline, CDR1 SGHNT and CDR2 YENEEA.

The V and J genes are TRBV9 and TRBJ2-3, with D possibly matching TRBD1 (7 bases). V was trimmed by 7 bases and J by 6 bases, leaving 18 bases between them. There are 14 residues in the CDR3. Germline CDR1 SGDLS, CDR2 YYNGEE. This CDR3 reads CASGLAGQWDTQYF. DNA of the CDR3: TGTGCCAGCGGTTTGGCGGGACAGTGGGATACGCAGTATTTT.

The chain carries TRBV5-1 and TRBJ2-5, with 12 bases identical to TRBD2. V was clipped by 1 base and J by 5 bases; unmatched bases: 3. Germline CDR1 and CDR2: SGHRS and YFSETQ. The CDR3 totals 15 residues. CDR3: CASSLSLAGGETQYF. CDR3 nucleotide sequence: TGCGCCAGCAGCTTGTCGCTAGCGGGAGGGGAGACCCAGTACTTC.

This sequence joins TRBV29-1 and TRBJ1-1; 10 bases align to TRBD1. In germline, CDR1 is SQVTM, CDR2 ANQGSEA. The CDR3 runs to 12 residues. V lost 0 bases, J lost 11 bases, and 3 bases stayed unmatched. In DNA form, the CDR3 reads TGCAGCGTTGAAGAGGCGGGACAGGGGGCTTTCTTT. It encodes CSVEEAGQGAFF. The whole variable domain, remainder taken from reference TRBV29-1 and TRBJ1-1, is SAVISQKPSRDICQRGTSLTIQCQVDSQVTMMFWYRQQPGQSLTLIATANQGSEATYESGFVIDKFPISRPNLTFSTLTVSNMSPEDSSIYLCSVEEAGQGAFFGQGTRLTVV.

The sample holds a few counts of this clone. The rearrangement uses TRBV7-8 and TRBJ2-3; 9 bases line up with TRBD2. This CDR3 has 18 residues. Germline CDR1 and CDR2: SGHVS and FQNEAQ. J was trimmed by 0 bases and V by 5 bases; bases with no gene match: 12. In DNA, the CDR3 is TGTGCCAGCAGCCCTTTAGCGGGGGAGACTAGTAGCACAGATACGCAGTATTTT. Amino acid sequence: CASSPLAGETSSTDTQYF.

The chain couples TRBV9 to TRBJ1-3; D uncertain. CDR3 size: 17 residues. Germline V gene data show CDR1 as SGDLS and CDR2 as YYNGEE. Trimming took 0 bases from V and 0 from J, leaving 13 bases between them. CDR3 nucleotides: TGTGCCAGCAGCGTAGCTACCGTGGGTTTCTCTGGAAACACCATATATTTT. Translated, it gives CASSVATVGFSGNTIYF.

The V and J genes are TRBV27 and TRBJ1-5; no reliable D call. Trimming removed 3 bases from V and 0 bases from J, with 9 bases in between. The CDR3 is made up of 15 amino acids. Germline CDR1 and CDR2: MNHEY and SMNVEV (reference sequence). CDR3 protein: CASSFSVGSNQPQHF. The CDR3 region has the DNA TGTGCCAGCAGTTTCAGCGTTGGTAGCAATCAGCCCCAGCATTTT.

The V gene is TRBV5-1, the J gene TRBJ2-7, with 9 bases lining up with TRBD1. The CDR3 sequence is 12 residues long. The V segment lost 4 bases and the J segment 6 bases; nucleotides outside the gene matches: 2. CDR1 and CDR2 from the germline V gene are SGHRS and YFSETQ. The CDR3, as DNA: TGCGCCAGCAGCGCGACAGGGGGCGAGCAGTACTTC. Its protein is CASSATGGEQYF.

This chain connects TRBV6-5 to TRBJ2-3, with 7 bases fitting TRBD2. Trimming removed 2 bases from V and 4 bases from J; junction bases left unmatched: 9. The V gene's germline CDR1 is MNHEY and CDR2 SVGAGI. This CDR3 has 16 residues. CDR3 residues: CASSYSSGLPPDTQYF. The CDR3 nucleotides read TGTGCCAGCAGTTACAGTTCGGGACTACCTCCAGATACGCAGTATTTT.

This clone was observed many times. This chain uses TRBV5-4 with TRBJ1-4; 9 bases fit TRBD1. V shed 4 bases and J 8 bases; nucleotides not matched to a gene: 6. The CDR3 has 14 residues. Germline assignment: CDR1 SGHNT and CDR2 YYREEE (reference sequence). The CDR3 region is CASSGDRAGEKLFF. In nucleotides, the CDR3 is TGTGCCAGCAGCGGGGACAGGGCGGGGGAAAAACTGTTTTTT.

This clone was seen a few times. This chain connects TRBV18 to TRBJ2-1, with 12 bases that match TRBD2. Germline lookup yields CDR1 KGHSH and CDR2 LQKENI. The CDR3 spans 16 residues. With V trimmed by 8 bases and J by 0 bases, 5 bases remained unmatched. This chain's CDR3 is CASHTSGGSSYNEQFF. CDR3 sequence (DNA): TGTGCCAGCCATACTAGCGGGGGGAGCTCCTACAATGAGCAGTTCTTC.

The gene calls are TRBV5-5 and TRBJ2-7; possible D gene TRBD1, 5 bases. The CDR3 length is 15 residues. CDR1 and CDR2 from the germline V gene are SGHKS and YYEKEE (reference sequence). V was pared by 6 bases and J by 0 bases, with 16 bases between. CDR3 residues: CASNLIQGTSYEQYF. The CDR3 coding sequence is TGTGCCAGCAACCTGATCCAGGGAACCTCCTACGAGCAGTACTTC.

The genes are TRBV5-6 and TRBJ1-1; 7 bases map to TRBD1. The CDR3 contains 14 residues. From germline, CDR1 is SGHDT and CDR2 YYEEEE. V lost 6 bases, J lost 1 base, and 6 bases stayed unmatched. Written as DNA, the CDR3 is TGTGCCAGCACTGGGACAGACTGGAACACTGAAGCTTTCTTT. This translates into CASTGTDWNTEAFF.

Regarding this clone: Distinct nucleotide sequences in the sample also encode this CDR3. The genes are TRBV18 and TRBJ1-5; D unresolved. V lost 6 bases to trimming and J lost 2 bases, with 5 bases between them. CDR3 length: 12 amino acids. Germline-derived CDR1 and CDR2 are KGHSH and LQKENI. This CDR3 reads CASSRGNQPQHF. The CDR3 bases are TGTGCCAGCTCCCGGGGCAATCAGCCCCAGCATTTT.

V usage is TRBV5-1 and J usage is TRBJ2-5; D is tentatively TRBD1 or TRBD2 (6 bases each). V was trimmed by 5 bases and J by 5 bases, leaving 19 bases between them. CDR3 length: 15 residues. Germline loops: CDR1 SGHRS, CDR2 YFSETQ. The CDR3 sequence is CASRPNPGAGETQYF. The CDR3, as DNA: TGCGCCAGCAGACCTAATCCGGGGGCCGGGGAGACCCAGTACTTC.

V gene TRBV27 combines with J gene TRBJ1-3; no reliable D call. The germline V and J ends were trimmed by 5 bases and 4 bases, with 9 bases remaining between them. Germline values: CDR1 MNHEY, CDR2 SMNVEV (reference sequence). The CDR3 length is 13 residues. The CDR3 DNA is TGTGCCAGCAGTCGGGTCTTGGGAAACACCATATATTTT. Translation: CASSRVLGNTIYF.